A single sample gave rise to the 8 T cell receptor beta chains below, sequenced in a study of breast tumors, draining lymph nodes, adjacent tissues (dated by TCRdb to about 2016). The protocol used for the library was multiplex PCR. Sequencing relied on an Illumina HiSeq 2000. Using fastp at Q25 and MiXCR, TCRdb reprocessed the public reads and kept productive beta chains. Rows matching on CDR3 protein sequence are summarized as one entry with the most common DNA and genes. Recorded for this sample are around 230,000 distinct CDR3 sequences; approximately 29% of them occurred a single time. The ten largest clones take up roughly 1.3% of the sample. The lymph node samples were taken from the axillary draining lymph nodes of breast cancer patients. Sequenced material: axillary lymph node tissue. These receptors came from a female donor with breast cancer. Some clones in this sample may be carry-over from other donors' samples.

This clonotype was seen repeatedly, ten times or more. The chain is built from TRBV7-9 and TRBJ2-2, with D perhaps assigned TRBD1 or TRBD2 (5 bases each). V lost 8 bases, J lost 1 base, and 5 bases lay in between. The CDR3 runs 12 residues. Germline lookup yields CDR1 SEHNR and CDR2 FQNEAQ (reference sequence). The CDR3 DNA reads TGTGCCAGCGGGGGGAACACCGGGGAGCTGTTTTTT. Protein product: CASGGNTGELFF.

Within the sample, this clonotype is medium-sized (0.01 to 0.1%). The J gene is TRBJ2-7, the V gene TRBV2; 8 bases match TRBD1. The junction had 10 bases not matched to a gene; V was cut back by 7 bases and J by 2 bases. The CDR3 covers 15 residues. Per the germline V gene, CDR1 is SNHLY and CDR2 is FYNNEI. CDR3 residues: CASKPDRARTYEQYF. CDR3 nucleotide sequence: TGTGCCAGCAAACCGGACAGGGCGAGGACCTACGAGCAGTACTTC. The full variable domain, its missing parts supplied by reference TRBV2 and TRBJ2-7, is EPEVTQTPSHQVTQMGQEVILRCVPISNHLYFYWYRQILGQKVEFLVSFYNNEISEKSEIFDDQFSVERPDGSNFTLKIRSTKLEDSAMYFCASKPDRARTYEQYFGPGTRLTVT.

This clonotype was seen repeatedly, ten times or more. The chain employs TRBV19 and TRBJ2-7; 8 nucleotides agree with TRBD1. Germline lookup yields CDR1 LNHDA and CDR2 SQIVND (reference sequence). This CDR3 region has 15 residues. Germline trimming cut 4 bases from V and 4 bases from J; bases unmatched to any gene: 9. This CDR3 is CASSTTDRGRYEQYF. The CDR3 DNA reads TGTGCCAGTAGTACGACTGACAGGGGAAGATACGAGCAGTACTTC.

This rearrangement joins TRBV7-9 to TRBJ1-5; no firm D call. Per the germline V gene, CDR1 is SEHNR and CDR2 is FQNEAQ (reference sequence). Trimming removed 6 bases at V and 9 bases at J, with 15 bases between. The CDR3 contains 13 residues. The CDR3 region has the DNA TGTGCCAGCAGTGTGGGAGGGAGTGGGCCCCAGCATTTT. It yields the protein CASSVGGSGPQHF.

At least ten counts were recorded for this clonotype. V and J are TRBV7-3 and TRBJ2-2, with a possible D match to TRBD1 (6 bases). V lost 8 bases, J lost 3 bases, and 16 bases lay in between. The CDR3 sequence is 15 residues long. Germline V gene lookup returns CDR1 SGHTA and CDR2 FQGTGA. The CDR3, as DNA: TGTGCCAGCGGAACAGGGTTAGGGGACACCGGGGAGCTGTTTTTT. Residues: CASGTGLGDTGELFF.

This clonotype was seen many times. The V gene is TRBV29-1, the J gene TRBJ2-5; D gene uncertain. The CDR3 sequence is 13 residues long. Trimming cost V 0 bases and J 5 bases, with 10 bases left between them. Germline-derived CDR1 and CDR2 are SQVTM and ANQGSEA. This chain's CDR3 is CSVEELQRETQYF. The CDR3 DNA reads as TGCAGCGTTGAAGAATTACAGAGGGAGACCCAGTACTTC.

Regarding this clonotype: A read error may account for a junction end that differs from germline. The genes are TRBV5-1 and TRBJ2-5, with TRBD2 identical over 8 bases. The V gene's germline CDR1 is SGHRS and CDR2 YFSETQ. The CDR3 runs 14 residues. The CDR3 bases are TGCGCCAGCAACTTGGAAGCGGGAGTTCAGACCCAGTACTTC. As protein: CASNLEAGVQTQYF.

This clonotype occurred a few times. A much more abundant neighbour one base away suggests this may be a read error. The chain links TRBV6-2 or TRBV6-3 to TRBJ1-5, with TRBD1 as a possible D gene (6 bases). CDR3 length equals 14 residues. V was trimmed by 5 bases and J by 7 bases, leaving 15 bases between them. The germline V gene encodes CDR1 MNHEY and CDR2 SVGEGT. In nucleotides, the CDR3 is TGTGCCAGCAGTCCAGCCCACAGGGTCCAGCCCCAGCATTTT. It translates to CASSPAHRVQPQHF.